This T cell receptor (beta chain) stems from a study of T-cell memory formation after mild COVID-19. The CDR3 sequence is 10 residues long. The V end was cut by 6 bases, the J end by 8 bases, with 8 bases between. Germline CDR1 GTSNPN, CDR2 SVGIG (reference sequence). cDNA libraries for TCR alpha and TCR beta, carrying sample barcodes and UMIs, came from 5'RACE with constant-segment primers. TCRdb re-called the 5' RACE reads with MiXCR, one entry per CDR3 protein. The sample lists 300,000 to 400,000 distinct CDR3 sequences, approximately 29% seen once, with roughly 12% in the top ten. The specimen sequenced was PBMCs or a T cell subset sorted from them (not recorded which). This rearrangement joins TRBV30 to TRBJ2-1, with unresolved D. This clonotype was obtained from an adult woman who had mild COVID-19 (a few samples of this study predate the infection). Cell type and time point are not known. The CDR3 coding sequence is TGTGCCTGCGCAGCCTATGAGCAGTTCTTC. It encodes CACAAYEQFF.